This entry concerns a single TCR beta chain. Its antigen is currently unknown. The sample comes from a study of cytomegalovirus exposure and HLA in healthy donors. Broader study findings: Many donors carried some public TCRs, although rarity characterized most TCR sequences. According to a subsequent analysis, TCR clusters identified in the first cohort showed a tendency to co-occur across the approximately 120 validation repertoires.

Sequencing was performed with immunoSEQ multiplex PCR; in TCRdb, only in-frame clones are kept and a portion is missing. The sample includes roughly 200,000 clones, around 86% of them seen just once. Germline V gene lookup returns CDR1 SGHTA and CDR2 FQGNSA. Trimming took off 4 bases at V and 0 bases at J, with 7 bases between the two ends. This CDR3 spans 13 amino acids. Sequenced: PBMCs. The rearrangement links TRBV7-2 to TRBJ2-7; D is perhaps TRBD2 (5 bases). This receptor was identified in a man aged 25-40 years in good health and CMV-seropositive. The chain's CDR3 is CASSWGDSYEQYF. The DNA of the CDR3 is TGTGCCAGCAGCTGGGGAGACTCCTACGAGCAGTACTTC.